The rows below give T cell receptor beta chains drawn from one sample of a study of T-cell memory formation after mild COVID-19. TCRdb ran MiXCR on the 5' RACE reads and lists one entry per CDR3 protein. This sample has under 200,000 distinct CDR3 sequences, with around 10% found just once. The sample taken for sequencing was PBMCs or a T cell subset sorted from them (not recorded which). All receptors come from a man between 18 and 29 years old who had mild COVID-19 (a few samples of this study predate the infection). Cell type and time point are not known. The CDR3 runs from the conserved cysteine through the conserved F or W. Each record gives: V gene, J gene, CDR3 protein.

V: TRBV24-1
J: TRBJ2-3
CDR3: CATSDPDRGTDTQYF

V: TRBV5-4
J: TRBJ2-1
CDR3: CASSTGTSGGNEQFF

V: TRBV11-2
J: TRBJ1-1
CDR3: CASSLERTEAFF

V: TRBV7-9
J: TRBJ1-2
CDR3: CASDDRYYGYTF

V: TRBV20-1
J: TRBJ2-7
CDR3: CSAADGEAYF

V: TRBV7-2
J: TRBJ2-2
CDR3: CASSLLPSAAGELFF

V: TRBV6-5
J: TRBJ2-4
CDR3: CASSYSLAGLAKNIQYF

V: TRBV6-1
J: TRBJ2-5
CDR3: CASRSGGAHQETQYF

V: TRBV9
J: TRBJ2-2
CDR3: CASSVEMRGAGELFF

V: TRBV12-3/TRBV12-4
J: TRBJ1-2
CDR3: CASTSRGGGYTF

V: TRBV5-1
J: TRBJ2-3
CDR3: CASSPGGVFTDTQYF

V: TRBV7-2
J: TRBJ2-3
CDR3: CASSLARVGDTQYF

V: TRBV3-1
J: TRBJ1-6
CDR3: CASSQLGTGGNSPLHF

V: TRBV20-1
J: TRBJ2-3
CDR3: CSASSGGGDTQYF

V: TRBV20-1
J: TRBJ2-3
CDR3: CSARLGQGAAPLSTDTQYF

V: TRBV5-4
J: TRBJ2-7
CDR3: CASSQGGTGDYEQYF

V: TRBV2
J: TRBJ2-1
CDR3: CASSEASRLEQFF

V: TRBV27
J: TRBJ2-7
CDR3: CASSRSGYTYEQYF

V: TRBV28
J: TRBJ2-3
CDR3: CASTKGTALVDTQYF

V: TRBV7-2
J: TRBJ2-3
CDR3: CASSFRLAGVTDTQYF

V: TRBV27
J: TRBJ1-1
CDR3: CASSQGQGRRDFF

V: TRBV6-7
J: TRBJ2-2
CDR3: CASSPRAGATGELFF

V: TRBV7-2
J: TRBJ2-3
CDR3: CASSLGVRPPPESDTQYF

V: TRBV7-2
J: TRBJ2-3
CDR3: CASSYRAAGPMDTQYF

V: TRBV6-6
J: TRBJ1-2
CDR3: CASRYNYGYTF

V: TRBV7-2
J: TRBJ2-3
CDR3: CASSLGRAGGWNTQYF

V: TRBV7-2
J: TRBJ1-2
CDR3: CASSQYGTGGFNYGYTF

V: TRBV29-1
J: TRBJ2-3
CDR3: CSVGGLTSGVRGTDTQYF

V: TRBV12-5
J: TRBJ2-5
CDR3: CASGLANGLGTQYF

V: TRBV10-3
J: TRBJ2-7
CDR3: CAIRRTDAYEQYF

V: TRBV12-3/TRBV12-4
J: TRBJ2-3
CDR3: CASSFSEIGTDTQYF

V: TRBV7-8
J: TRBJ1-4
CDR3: CASSPGWAPNEKLFF

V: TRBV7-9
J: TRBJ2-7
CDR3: CASSTGTSGAHEQYF

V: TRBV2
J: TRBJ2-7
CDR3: CASTASYEQYF

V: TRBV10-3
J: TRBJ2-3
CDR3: CAISAPSGAGDTQYF

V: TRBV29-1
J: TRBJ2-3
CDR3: CSVVLRGGLYTQYF

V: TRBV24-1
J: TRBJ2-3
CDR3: CATSDGTSGGSTDTQYF

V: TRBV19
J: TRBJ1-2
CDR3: CASESRDRAPRATF

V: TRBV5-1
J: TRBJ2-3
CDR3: CASSLAGNRVLTDTQYF